This entry is about one TCR beta chain. The antigen this receptor binds is unknown. The record has no base qualities; no much larger clone is one base away. In total, 666 healthy bone marrow donors made up the cohort. At the time of sampling, all cohort members were nominally healthy, though unrecorded immune exposures were likely present. The donor was CMV seronegative and belonged to the group of over 300 seronegative cohort members. Each donor provided a peripheral blood sample, and peripheral blood mononuclear cells were used for TCR beta sequencing. The Qiagen DNeasy Blood Extraction Kit was used to extract genomic DNA from the blood cell samples. Libraries were constructed by the immunoSEQ multiplex PCR assay. The multiplex PCR relied on a mix of 60 forward primers for TCR Vbeta segments and 13 reverse primers for TCR Jbeta segments. The CDR3 region of rearranged TCR beta genes was amplified from genomic DNA with a multiplex PCR assay. On the Illumina HiSeq System, the amplified TCR beta libraries were sequenced as 87-base-pair reads. In the source study's methods: In a later analysis, tens of millions of unique TCR beta chains were counted across the approximately 620 repertoires, and roughly 10 million of these chains were shared by at least two donors. Raw reads were error-corrected and collapsed into unique sequences with a nearest-neighbor algorithm that merged closely related sequences to remove PCR and sequencing errors. CDR3 sequences were aligned to IMGT reference sequences to assign V, D and J gene segments. Each retained sequence needed at least a six-nucleotide match to both a V gene segment and a J gene segment. Rearrangements were classified as productive when the CDR3 lacked stop codons and remained in frame with V and J, and all other rearrangements were classified as non-productive. CDR3 was defined by IMGT convention, running from the second conserved V-encoded cysteine to the conserved J-encoded phenylalanine. Sequences without an unambiguous match to a single V gene segment were excluded from the earlier analysis of about 600 of the donors. In an earlier analysis of several hundred of the donors, a V segment was called functional when productive rearrangements were above 56.7%, and segregating when the standard deviation between donors exceeded 5%. A statistical classification framework was developed to diagnose cytomegalovirus status using the catalog of TCR beta chain sequences. In a later analysis, V and J genes were assigned by comparing TCR nucleotide sequences against IMGT/GENE-DB human TR gene sequences. A later analysis assigned CDR3 sequences and most-parsimonious VDJ recombination scenarios with the TCRdist pipeline. In a later analysis, each TCR beta chain was defined by its CDR3 amino acid sequence together with its V-gene family, and reads lacking a unique V-gene family were excluded. To address suspected cross-contamination and a sequencing artifact, a later analysis removed roughly 640 highly shared, low-generation-probability nucleotide sequences. In a later analysis, a clonal expansion index for each public chain was calculated from normalized within-repertoire ranks of inferred template counts. A later analysis computed generation probabilities with a VDJ recombination model fitted to out-of-frame rearrangements, and checked the results against IGoR. In a later analysis, hypergeometric tests were used to score TCR-TCR, TCR-HLA and TCR-CMV co-occurrence, with a repertoire-size bias correction applied to TCR pairs. In a later analysis, false discovery rates were estimated by permuting HLA or CMV assignments 20 times. In a later analysis, co-occurring TCRs were grouped using DBSCAN, with TCRdist sequence similarity added in when clustering inside HLA-allele-positive subsets. Co-occurrence clustering excluded repertoires with fewer than 30,000 or more than 120,000 public chains, plus five with anomalous nucleotide sharing. The source is immuneACCESS, and TCRdb retained only in-frame sequences with V and J called. Part of the clones is not carried over; for the studies checked, unresolved V genes explain less than half of this, and the remainder is unexplained. That table gives V, J and clone size, and the DNA gave D and trimming. This sample has roughly 150,000 clones in its table, and 60% to 80% of those were observed once. The ten largest clones add up to about 0.66% of the sample.

The germline V gene sets CDR1 to SGDLS and CDR2 to YYNGEE. The CDR3 covers 14 residues, taking in both the cysteine and the phenylalanine. The only DNA kept is the CDR3, 42 bases in frame from the first base. Trimming at the junction amounts to 0 bases on V and 5 bases on J, and the germline ends lie 11 bases apart. The source of the sample is a study of cytomegalovirus exposure and HLA in healthy donors (dated by TCRdb to the late 2010s). About the study as a whole: An earlier analysis of approximately 640 of the donors reported about 250 Gb of sequence data and 120 million or so unique TCR beta sequences from about 200 million T cells. Rather than drawing on any new phenotypic data, the later analysis identified candidate immune exposures from TCR beta sequences and the way those sequences occurred across donors. Approximately 310 gigabases of sequencing data and around 87 million unique TCR sequences were included in an early release covering about 620 HLA-typed donors. Because of strong linkage in the cohort, five DR-DQ haplotypes were treated as single units for association and clustering. Using immunosequencing, the study profiled T cell repertoires from some 670 subjects and related those repertoires to cytomegalovirus serostatus. HLA typing included class I and class II loci at four-digit resolution. To predict cytomegalovirus infection status, the study brought together high-throughput TCR immunosequencing, statistical association of individual TCRs with disease status, and machine learning. Donor age, sex, ethnicity and CMV serostatus were compiled together with the repertoire data. A separate validation cohort of approximately 120 different subjects was used in addition to the approximately 610-subject first cohort. An earlier analysis of 450 to 750 of the donors used high-throughput TCR beta sequencing to judge whether each TCR beta V gene segment behaved as functional or pseudogenic. The number of donors typed differed by locus, with roughly 620-640 for A, B, C, DRB1 and DQB1, roughly 520 for DQA1, approximately 570 for DPA1, and 400 to 490 for DPB1. All discovery cohort repertoires had been generated on a single sequencing platform. A later analysis re-analyzed previously published TCR beta repertoires from roughly 630 donors and added high-resolution HLA genotyping to study TCR occurrence patterns. The aim of the study was to test whether cataloging public T cell receptors could identify signatures of past pathogen exposure. A later genetic analysis took genome-wide SNP genotypes for 398 of the 666 donors and used that subset as a discovery cohort. Among some 410 genotyped donors of the cohort, an average of around 240,000 unique TCR beta nucleotide sequences were sequenced per donor, approximately 20% of them non-productive. Among the roughly 430 genotyped donors, around 81% belonged to the genetic ancestry cluster associated with self-reported Caucasian donors. Overall results and qualifications from the work: Compared with the approximately 710-donor mean, donors in an Asian-associated ancestry cluster had fewer N-insertions in productive TCRs, according to a later genetic analysis. A total of about 180 TCR beta chains were listed by the study as associated with cytomegalovirus. Most TCR sequences were observed very rarely across donors, whereas some public TCRs were present in many individuals. Correlated functional status among segregating V segments might reflect linkage disequilibrium, but an unknown experimental factor could not be ruled out. In a later analysis, TCR association rates were found to vary across HLA loci, with the most associated TCRs seen for DRB1 alleles and the fewest for HLA-C alleles. At a false discovery rate of 0.05, a later analysis linked 15,000 to 20,000 TCR beta sequences to specific HLA alleles. In vitro tests confirmed that a few of the cytomegalovirus-associated TCR beta chains recognize cytomegalovirus antigens. According to a later analysis, most CMV-associated TCR beta chains appeared to be HLA-restricted, and the HLA associations seemed to be driven largely by CMV exposure. Some IMGT-functional V segments, including TRBV6-2 and TRBV6-3, could not be told apart with the 87-base-pair reads, so those segments were excluded. The cohort was sequenced for TCR beta chains only, and without alpha or paired-chain data the features that could be detected were limited. Because some donors lacked HLA typing at each locus, the association tests relied only on the typed subset. A further reported finding was that TCR beta sequences accurately predicted the HLA-A and HLA-B alleles for most subjects in the first cohort. An earlier analysis of some 590 of the donors showed that most TCR beta V segments appeared in productive rearrangements either about 87% or about 30% of the time, which broadly matched IMGT annotations. CMV serostatus was the only immune exposure information available for the cohort. When HLA alleles, especially DR and DQ, strongly co-occurred, attributing TCR associations to individual alleles was difficult. The sequencing pipeline was judged likely to have produced a cluster of highly shared sequence variants as a technical artifact. V-gene and J-gene trimming of TCR beta chains was associated with a missense DCLRE1C variant in a later genetic analysis, and the association was replicated in an independent cohort. Sequencing depth was assumed to be roughly uniform across donors in the presence/absence analyses, though that assumption may not hold. Cytomegalovirus status was reported to be diagnosed by the classifier with high specificity and sensitivity in both the original and validation cohorts. It was suggested by the authors that the approach could potentially be generalized to other disease states and immunological phenotypes. In a later analysis, HLA-associated TCR beta chains showed more clonal expansion and lower generation probabilities than non-associated chains that were equally common. Because counts were too low, seventeen rarely observed V segments, including chromosome 9 orphons, were left out of the earlier analysis of 500 to 750 of the donors. According to a later analysis, parvovirus B19, influenza, CMV and Epstein-Barr virus appeared linked to several top co-occurrence clusters.

Sample: PBMCs. The rearranged chain carries TRBV9 and TRBJ1-1, and the D gene may be TRBD1, 5 bases matching. The sequence came from a male donor in good health and CMV-seronegative. The nucleotides are TGTGCCAGCAGCGTAGGGTGGACATTTACTGAAGCTTTCTTT. This gives the protein CASSVGWTFTEAFF.